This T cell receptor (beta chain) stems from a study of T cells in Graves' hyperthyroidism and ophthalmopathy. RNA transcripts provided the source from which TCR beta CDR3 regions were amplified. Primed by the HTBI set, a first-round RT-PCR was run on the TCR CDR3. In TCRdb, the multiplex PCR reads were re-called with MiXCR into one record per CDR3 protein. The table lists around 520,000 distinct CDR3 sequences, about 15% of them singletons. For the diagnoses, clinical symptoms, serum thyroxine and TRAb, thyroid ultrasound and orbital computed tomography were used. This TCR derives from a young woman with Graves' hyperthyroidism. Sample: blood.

CDR3 coding DNA: TGTGCTAGTGGTTTGGTAACAGGGGCGGATGGCCGATACACCTTC. Translation: CASGLVTGADGRYTF. The chain joins TRBV12-5 to TRBJ1-2, with 7 nucleotides matching TRBD1. Per the germline V gene, CDR1 is LGHNT and CDR2 is FRNRAP. The CDR3 loop spans 15 amino acids. Trimming took 0 bases from V and 11 from J; bases not matched to a gene: 12.